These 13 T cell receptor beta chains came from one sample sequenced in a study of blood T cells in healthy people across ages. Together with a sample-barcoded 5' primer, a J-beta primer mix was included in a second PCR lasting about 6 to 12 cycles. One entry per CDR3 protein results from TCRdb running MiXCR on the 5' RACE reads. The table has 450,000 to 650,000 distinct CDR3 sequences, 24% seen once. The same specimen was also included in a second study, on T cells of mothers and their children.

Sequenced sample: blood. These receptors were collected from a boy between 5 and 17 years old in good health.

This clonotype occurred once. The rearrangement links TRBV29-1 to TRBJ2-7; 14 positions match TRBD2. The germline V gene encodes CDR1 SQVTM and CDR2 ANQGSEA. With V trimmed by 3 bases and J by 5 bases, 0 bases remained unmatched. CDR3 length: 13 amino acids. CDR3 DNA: TGCAGCGTTGAGGGACTAGCGGGAGACGAGCAGTACTTC. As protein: CSVEGLAGDEQYF.

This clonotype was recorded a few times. Here the CDR3 reads CASSYRRGQTTDTQYF. The CDR3 coding sequence is TGTGCCAGCAGTTATCGGCGGGGACAAACCACAGATACGCAGTATTTT. The chain joins TRBV6-6 to TRBJ2-3; TRBD1 or TRBD2 may be the D gene (6 bases each). The CDR3 runs 16 residues. The V and J ends lost 3 bases and 2 bases respectively, with 15 bases between them. Germline CDR1 is MNHNY and CDR2 is SVGAGI (reference sequence).

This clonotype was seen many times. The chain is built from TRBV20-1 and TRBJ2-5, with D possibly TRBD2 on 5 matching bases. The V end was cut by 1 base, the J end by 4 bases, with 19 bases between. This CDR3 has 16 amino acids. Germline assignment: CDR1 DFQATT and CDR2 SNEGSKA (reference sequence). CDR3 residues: CSARGGLPTSRETQYF. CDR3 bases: TGCAGTGCTAGAGGAGGACTCCCCACATCCCGAGAGACCCAGTACTTC.

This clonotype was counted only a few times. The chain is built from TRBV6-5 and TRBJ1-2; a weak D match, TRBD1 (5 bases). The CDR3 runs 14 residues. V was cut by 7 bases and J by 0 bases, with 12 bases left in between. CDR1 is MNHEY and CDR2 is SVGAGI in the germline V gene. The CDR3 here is CASTRDPTNYGYTF. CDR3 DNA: TGTGCCAGCACTAGGGACCCAACTAACTATGGCTACACCTTC.

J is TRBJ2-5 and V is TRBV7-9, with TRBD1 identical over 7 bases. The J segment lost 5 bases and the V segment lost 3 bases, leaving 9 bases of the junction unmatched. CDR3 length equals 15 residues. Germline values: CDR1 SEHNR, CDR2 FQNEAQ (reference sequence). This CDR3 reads CASSFPTGTAETQYF. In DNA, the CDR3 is TGTGCCAGCAGCTTCCCGACAGGGACGGCGGAGACCCAGTACTTC.

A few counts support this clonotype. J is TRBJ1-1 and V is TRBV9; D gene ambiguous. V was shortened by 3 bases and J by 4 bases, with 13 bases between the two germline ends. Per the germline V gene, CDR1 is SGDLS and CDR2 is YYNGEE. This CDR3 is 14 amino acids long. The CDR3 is CASSGDGRLTEAFF. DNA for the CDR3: TGTGCCAGCAGCGGGGATGGGCGACTCACTGAAGCTTTCTTT.

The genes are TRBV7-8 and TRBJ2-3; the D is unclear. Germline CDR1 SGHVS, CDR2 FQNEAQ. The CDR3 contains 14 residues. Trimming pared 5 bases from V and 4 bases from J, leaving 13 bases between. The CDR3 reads CASSRTSLPDTQYF. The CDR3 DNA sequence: TGTGCCAGCAGCCGGACCAGTTTACCAGATACGCAGTATTTT.

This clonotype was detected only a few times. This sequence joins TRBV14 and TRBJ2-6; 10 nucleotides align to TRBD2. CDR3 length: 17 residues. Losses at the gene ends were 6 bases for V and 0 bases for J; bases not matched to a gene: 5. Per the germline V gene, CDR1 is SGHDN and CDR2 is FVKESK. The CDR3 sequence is CASRVAGGSSGANVLTF. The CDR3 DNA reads TGTGCCAGCAGAGTAGCGGGAGGCTCCTCTGGGGCCAACGTCCTGACTTTC.

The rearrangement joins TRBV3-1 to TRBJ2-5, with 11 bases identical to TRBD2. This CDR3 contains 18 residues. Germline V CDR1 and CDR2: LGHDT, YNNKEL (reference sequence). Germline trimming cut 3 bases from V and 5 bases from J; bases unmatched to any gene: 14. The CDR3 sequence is CASSQETNLAGGPETQYF. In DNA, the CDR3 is TGTGCCAGCAGCCAGGAGACAAATTTAGCGGGGGGGCCGGAGACCCAGTACTTC.

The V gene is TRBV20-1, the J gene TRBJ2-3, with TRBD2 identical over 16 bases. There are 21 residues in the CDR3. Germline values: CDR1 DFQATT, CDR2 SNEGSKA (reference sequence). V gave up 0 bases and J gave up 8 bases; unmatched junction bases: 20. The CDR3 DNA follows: TGCAGTGCTAGAGACGACATGGGGACTAGCGGGGGGGCCGCCGTGTTGGGTACGCAGTATTTT. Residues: CSARDDMGTSGGAAVLGTQYF.

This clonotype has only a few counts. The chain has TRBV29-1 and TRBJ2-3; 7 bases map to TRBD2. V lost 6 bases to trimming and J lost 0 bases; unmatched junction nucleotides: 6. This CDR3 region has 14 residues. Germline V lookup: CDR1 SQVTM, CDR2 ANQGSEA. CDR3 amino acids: CSVERGLSTDTQYF. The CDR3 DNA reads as TGCAGCGTAGAGCGGGGCCTAAGCACAGATACGCAGTATTTT.

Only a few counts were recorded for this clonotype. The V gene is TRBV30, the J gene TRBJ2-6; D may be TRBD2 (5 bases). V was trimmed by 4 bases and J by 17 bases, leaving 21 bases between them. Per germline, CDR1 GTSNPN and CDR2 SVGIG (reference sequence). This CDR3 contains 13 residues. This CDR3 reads CAWNGVDDGVMTF. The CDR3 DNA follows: TGTGCCTGGAATGGTGTAGACGACGGGGTCATGACTTTC.

The CDR3 spells CASSLVPGSYSGANVLTF. The CDR3 DNA reads TGTGCCAGCAGTTTGGTCCCCGGGTCCTACTCTGGGGCCAACGTCCTGACTTTC. The J gene is TRBJ2-6, the V gene TRBV28, with D unresolved. CDR1 and CDR2 (germline): MDHEN, SYDVKM. The length of the CDR3 is 18 residues. V was trimmed by 3 bases and J by 0 bases, leaving 15 bases between them.